This TCR beta chain comes out of a study of control samples from healthy donors and cancer patients. The protocol was immunoSEQ multiplex PCR, while the TCRdb copy is restricted to in-frame clones and leaves out a portion. Of 350,000 to 450,000 clones listed, 75% to 95% are singletons. The germline gives CDR1 MNHEY, CDR2 SMNVEV (reference sequence). The CDR3 length is 19 residues. The V and J ends lost 3 bases and 3 bases respectively, with 24 bases between them. The rearrangement links TRBV27 to TRBJ2-1; the D gene is possibly TRBD1 (6 bases). The material sequenced was PBMCs. This TCR came from a man in his forties with head and neck cancer. CDR3 in DNA: TGTGCCAGCAGTTTCGGTGGGGGCGCAGCCCCAGTGGTCTACAATGAGCAGTTCTTC. Its protein is CASSFGGGAAPVVYNEQFF.